This T cell receptor beta chain was identified in a study of siplizumab effects on memory and regulatory T cells. Around 9.1 x 10^4 TCR templates per sample were sequenced. Only in-frame clones appear in the TCRdb table, and some are missing; sequencing was by immunoSEQ multiplex PCR. Of about 100,000 clones in the sample, approximately 92% are singletons; the top ten hold just over 2.5%. On this clone: The antigen is unknown.

Whole-study findings and limits: Naive T cells seemed more diverse than memory cells; they also seemed major alloresponse contributors. Most proliferating CD4+ or CD8+ clones, roughly 75-96%, had no naive or memory assignment.

The source material was CD4+ T cells sorted from blood. This receptor was obtained from a human donor in good health. Some clones in this sample may be carry-over from other donors' samples.

The CDR3 region is CASSPEHSGSHYEQYF. In DNA, the CDR3 is TGCGCCAGCAGCCCTGAACATAGCGGGAGCCACTACGAGCAGTACTTC. J is TRBJ2-7 and V is TRBV4-1, with 9 bases aligning to TRBD2. The germline V gene has CDR1 MGHRA and CDR2 YSYEKL. After removal of 4 bases from V and 3 bases from J, the junction contained 10 bases not matched to a gene. The CDR3 contains 16 residues.